This paragraph reports one TCR beta chain. The sample originates from a study of cytomegalovirus exposure and HLA in healthy donors. On the study more broadly: Samples from HLA-typed donors yielded about 86 million unique TCRs in an early data release.

Researchers ran the PCR with 60 Vbeta and 13 Jbeta primers. Profiling relied on immunoSEQ multiplex PCR, and the TCRdb table lists in-frame clones only, not all of them. The table records around 37,000 clones, around 85% of them present only once. This CDR3 has 14 residues. Germline CDR1 and CDR2: SGHTA and FQGNSA. With 2 bases removed from V and 2 bases from J, the gap between germline ends came to 9 bases. The receptor comes from a man aged 50-60 years in good health and CMV-seronegative. Specimen: PBMCs. The chain couples TRBV7-2 to TRBJ1-2; D is undetermined. The chain's CDR3 is CASSLSPQNYGYTF. CDR3 bases: TGTGCCAGCAGCTTATCCCCCCAGAACTATGGCTACACCTTC.